This is a list of T cell receptor beta chains from one sample in a study of T cells after yellow fever vaccination. A single record per CDR3 protein comes from TCRdb applying MiXCR to the 5' RACE reads. The data hold around 500,000 distinct CDR3 sequences, with just over 20% observed a single time. The specimen was PBMCs, collected approximately 22 days after the first yellow fever vaccination. The receptor set was obtained from a man younger than 30 who received the YFV17D yellow fever vaccine. CDR3s leave out the opening cysteine and the closing phenylalanine or tryptophan. D genes are given only for firm matches.

V: TRBV7-3; D: NA; J: TRBJ2-1; CDR3: ASSSGPGSYNEQF
V: TRBV7-2; D: NA; J: TRBJ1-1; CDR3: ASSLLPVTEAF
V: TRBV9; D: NA; J: TRBJ1-1; CDR3: ASSVYPLQENTEAF
V: TRBV11-2; D: TRBD1; J: TRBJ2-7; CDR3: ASSLDRGYEQY
V: TRBV28; D: NA; J: TRBJ1-1; CDR3: ASSIRRQARKTEAF
V: TRBV7-3; D: NA; J: TRBJ1-1; CDR3: ASSFTANTEAF
V: TRBV2; D: NA; J: TRBJ2-3; CDR3: ARGGLGDTQY
V: TRBV29-1; D: TRBD2; J: TRBJ2-5; CDR3: SVGLAGYQETQY
V: TRBV10-3; D: NA; J: TRBJ1-5; CDR3: AISRGVAQPQH
V: TRBV2; D: NA; J: TRBJ2-7; CDR3: ASSDPGGNEQY
V: TRBV4-3; D: TRBD1; J: TRBJ1-1; CDR3: ASSQEWGQLNTEAF
V: TRBV7-9; D: NA; J: TRBJ1-1; CDR3: ASSAGEYQAF
V: TRBV19; D: NA; J: TRBJ2-6; CDR3: ASSIQAHSGANVLT
V: TRBV20-1; D: NA; J: TRBJ1-4; CDR3: SARVTVRDEKLF
V: TRBV5-1; D: NA; J: TRBJ2-3; CDR3: ASSPNLFADTQY
V: TRBV18; D: NA; J: TRBJ1-5; CDR3: ASSPPGLMGQPQH
V: TRBV5-6; D: NA; J: TRBJ1-1; CDR3: ATDTGRPTEAF
V: TRBV4-3; D: TRBD1; J: TRBJ2-4; CDR3: ASSPSQRTGINIQY
V: TRBV20-1; D: NA; J: TRBJ2-5; CDR3: SAGRGQGPGETQY
V: TRBV2; D: NA; J: TRBJ2-2; CDR3: ASKDPGELF
V: TRBV20-1; D: TRBD1; J: TRBJ2-2; CDR3: SAPGQANTGELF
V: TRBV29-1; D: NA; J: TRBJ2-2; CDR3: SVESNRYTGELF
V: TRBV11-2; D: NA; J: TRBJ1-4; CDR3: ASSLGRKLF
V: TRBV10-1; D: NA; J: TRBJ2-5; CDR3: ASSERRGSSETQY
V: TRBV24-1; D: TRBD1; J: TRBJ2-2; CDR3: ATSDPRTGGTGELF
V: TRBV6-1; D: TRBD1; J: TRBJ2-3; CDR3: ASRPDRVGEDTQY
V: TRBV15; D: NA; J: TRBJ2-7; CDR3: ATSRARSYEQY
V: TRBV11-2; D: TRBD2; J: TRBJ2-1; CDR3: ASSLTSLSSYNEQF
V: TRBV4-2; D: NA; J: TRBJ1-1; CDR3: ASSQESAADVDTEAF
V: TRBV12-3/TRBV12-4; D: NA; J: TRBJ2-7; CDR3: ASSFLKAEQY
V: TRBV11-2; D: TRBD1; J: TRBJ2-7; CDR3: ASSSGQGANYEQY
V: TRBV20-1; D: NA; J: TRBJ1-4; CDR3: SARAPGEGEKLF
V: TRBV6-5; D: NA; J: TRBJ1-4; CDR3: ASTPWGHLVATNEKLF
V: TRBV20-1; D: NA; J: TRBJ2-1; CDR3: SAGGYIYNEQF
V: TRBV27; D: TRBD2; J: TRBJ2-3; CDR3: ASSSFAGESTDTQY
V: TRBV21-1; D: NA; J: TRBJ2-7; CDR3: ASSNCTPYEQY
V: TRBV6-2/TRBV6-3; D: NA; J: TRBJ2-5; CDR3: ASSYGVLQSAETQY
V: TRBV7-3; D: TRBD1; J: TRBJ1-3; CDR3: ASSSTGGALDTIY
V: TRBV29-1; D: TRBD2; J: TRBJ2-2; CDR3: SVEKDGGGTGELF
V: TRBV10-3; D: NA; J: TRBJ1-5; CDR3: AITAGSNQPQH